The 29 T cell receptor beta chains reported below all come from one sample, sequenced in a study of CD8 T cells in Susac syndrome. Random hexamers were used to reverse transcribe 0.5 to 1 ug of RNA. TCRdb recomputed calls from the immunoSEQ multiplex PCR reads with MiXCR, one row per CDR3 protein. Here the sample spans a few hundred thousand distinct CDR3 sequences, roughly 90% being singletons. Specimen: CD8+ T cells from PBMCs. The receptor set was obtained from a human donor with multiple sclerosis.

This clonotype was observed once. This sequence joins TRBV9 and TRBJ1-1; 7 bases agree with TRBD1. CDR1 and CDR2 (germline): SGDLS, YYNGEE. V trimming: 3 bases; J trimming: 3 bases; junction bases outside the gene matches: 8. The CDR3 spans 15 residues. CDR3 amino acids: CASSAGQAWDTEAFF. CDR3 bases: TGTGCCAGCAGCGCCGGACAGGCGTGGGACACTGAAGCTTTCTTT.

The CDR3 region is CATSDGLAGGNEQFF. CDR3 coding DNA: TGTGCCACCAGTGATGGACTAGCGGGGGGGAATGAGCAGTTCTTC. The chain carries TRBV24-1 and TRBJ2-1; 15 nucleotides line up with TRBD2. Trimming took 3 bases from V and 7 from J; bases not matched to a gene: 0. This CDR3 has 15 amino acids. Germline V gene sequence: CDR1 KGHDR, CDR2 SFDVKD.

The CDR3 spells CASIYGEGMNTEAFF. The DNA for the CDR3 is TGTGCCAGCATCTACGGTGAGGGGATGAACACTGAAGCTTTCTTT. The rearrangement uses TRBV6-5 and TRBJ1-1; a weak D match, TRBD1 (5 bases). This CDR3 is built from 15 residues. Trimming pared 7 bases from V and 0 bases from J, leaving 15 bases between. From germline, CDR1 is MNHEY and CDR2 SVGAGI.

CDR3 nucleotides: TGTGCCAGCAGCCCAACTGGGAGCTCCTACAATGAGCAGTTCTTC. Translated: CASSPTGSSYNEQFF. This chain uses TRBV9 with TRBJ2-1, with D possibly being TRBD2 (5 bases). CDR1 is SGDLS and CDR2 is YYNGEE in the germline V gene. CDR3 length: 15 amino acids. V was trimmed by 4 bases and J by 0 bases, leaving 11 bases between them. Based on the CDR3 plus reference TRBV9 and TRBJ2-1, the full variable domain is DSGVTQTPKHLITATGQRVTLRCSPRSGDLSVYWYQQSLDQGLQFLIQYYNGEERAKGNILERFSAQQFPDLHSELNLSSLELGDSALYFCASSPTGSSYNEQFFGPGTRLTVL.

The rearrangement links TRBV7-2 to TRBJ2-7; D unclear. The CDR3 is 16 amino acids. V shed 4 bases and J shed 2 bases, with 18 bases lying between them. Germline V CDR1 and CDR2: SGHTA, FQGNSA. The CDR3 DNA follows: TGTGCCAGCAGCTCGCCGGATTTGGCAAGTGCCTACGAGCAGTACTTC. It specifies CASSSPDLASAYEQYF.

V and J are TRBV6-5 and TRBJ2-5; 7 nucleotides align to TRBD1. The CDR3 totals 15 residues. Germline assignment: CDR1 MNHEY and CDR2 SVGAGI. Germline trimming cut 6 bases from V and 0 bases from J; bases unmatched to any gene: 7. The CDR3 nucleotides are TGTGCCAGCAGCTGGGGACAGATGTACCAAGAGACCCAGTACTTC. Translating gives CASSWGQMYQETQYF.

The chain carries TRBV5-1 and TRBJ2-7; D is unclear. The CDR3 sequence is 15 residues long. Germline values: CDR1 SGHRS, CDR2 YFSETQ. V was pared by 0 bases and J by 1 base, with 11 bases between. The CDR3: CASSLEWSTSYEQYF. In DNA form, the CDR3 reads TGCGCCAGCAGCTTGGAATGGTCCACGTCCTACGAGCAGTACTTC.

The chain employs TRBV7-8 and TRBJ2-1; D is unresolved. V lost 2 bases, J lost 9 bases, and 8 bases lay in between. The germline V gene encodes CDR1 SGHVS and CDR2 FQNEAQ. CDR3 length: 12 amino acids. The CDR3 reads CASSLRRSEQFF. In nucleotides, the CDR3 is TGTGCCAGCAGCTTAAGGCGGAGTGAGCAGTTCTTC. The variable domain in full, with the rest retrieved from reference TRBV7-8 and TRBJ2-1, is GAGVSQSPRYKVAKRGQDVALRCDPISGHVSLFWYQQALGQGPEFLTYFQNEAQLDKSGLPSDRFFAERPEGSVSTLKIQRTQQEDSAVYLCASSLRRSEQFFGPGTRLTVL.

The genes are TRBV9 and TRBJ1-3; no definite D call. CDR3 length equals 16 residues. Germline values: CDR1 SGDLS, CDR2 YYNGEE. Trimming cost V 3 bases and J 6 bases, with 19 bases left between them. This CDR3 is CASSADPKGRENTIYF. In nucleotides, the CDR3 is TGTGCCAGCAGCGCAGACCCGAAAGGGCGGGAAAACACCATATATTTT.

The V call is TRBV3-1, the J call TRBJ2-7, with D perhaps matching TRBD1 (6 bases). The ends were cut back, 1 base at V and 7 bases at J, with 17 bases in the middle. Looked up from germline, CDR1 is LGHDT and CDR2 is YNNKEL (reference sequence). The CDR3 has 15 residues. DNA for the CDR3: TGTGCCAGCAGCCAAGCAGGGGCAGTTCTTTATGAGCAGTACTTC. Translating it yields CASSQAGAVLYEQYF.

This rearrangement joins TRBV6-5 to TRBJ1-1; unclear D gene. Trimming pared 0 bases from V and 11 bases from J, leaving 19 bases between. This CDR3 has 15 amino acids. The germline gives CDR1 MNHEY, CDR2 SVGAGI. This chain's CDR3 is CASSYSPRSRLVAFF. CDR3 DNA sequence: TGTGCCAGCAGTTACTCCCCCCGAAGCCGGCTCGTGGCTTTCTTT.

The CDR3: CASSQDEQRWTDTQYF. Here the CDR3 DNA reads TGCGCCAGCAGCCAAGATGAGCAGCGGTGGACAGATACGCAGTATTTT. The chain is built from TRBV4-3 and TRBJ2-3; D perhaps matches TRBD2 (5 bases). Germline loops: CDR1 LGHNA, CDR2 YSLEER. The CDR3 runs to 16 residues. Trimming shortened V by 0 bases and J by 3 bases, and 13 bases separated the two germline ends.

This clonotype was recorded only once. At one end, the junction sequence differs from germline, possibly due to a read error. The chain carries TRBV7-3 and TRBJ2-3, with no clear D. The germline V gene has CDR1 SGHTA and CDR2 FQGTGA. The CDR3 consists of 14 residues. CDR3 coding DNA: TGTGCCAGCAGCTTTGGTCCGTATACAGATACGCAGTACTTT. This translates into CASSFGPYTDTQYF. Supplemented by reference TRBV7-3 and TRBJ2-3, the full variable domain reads GAGVSQTPSNKVTEKGKYVELRCDPISGHTALYWYRQSLGQGPEFLIYFQGTGAADDSGLPNDRFFAVRPEGSVSTLKIQRTERGDSAVYLCASSFGPYTDTQYFGPGTRLTVL.

This clonotype was detected only once. This chain links TRBV19 with TRBJ1-2; 9 nucleotides match TRBD1. Germline V gives CDR1 LNHDA, CDR2 SQIVND (reference sequence). The CDR3 runs to 14 residues. J was trimmed by 6 bases and V by 1 base; bases with no gene match: 3. The CDR3 reads CASSIGDRAHGYTF. The DNA of the CDR3 is TGTGCCAGTAGTATAGGGGACAGGGCCCATGGCTACACCTTC.

The chain recombines TRBV29-1 with TRBJ2-3; tentatively, D is TRBD2 (6 bases). This CDR3 comprises 16 residues. Trimming removed 3 bases at V and 1 base at J, with 17 bases between. Germline V gives CDR1 SQVTM, CDR2 ANQGSEA. CDR3 sequence: CSVDFFPGAGTDTQYF. The CDR3 DNA follows: TGCAGCGTTGATTTTTTCCCGGGAGCGGGCACAGATACGCAGTATTTT.

To note about this clonotype: The limits of the CDR3 on the DNA are not certain, so only TCRdb's listed CDR3 is given. This chain connects TRBV4-1 to TRBJ1-1. Germline V gene lookup returns CDR1 MGHRA and CDR2 YSYEKL. The CDR3 length equals 13 residues, ends included. This CDR3 is CASSPQLELKLSF.

The chain joins TRBV6-6 to TRBJ2-2; tentatively, D is TRBD2 (7 bases). V was cut by 5 bases and J by 4 bases, with 11 bases left in between. The CDR3 has 14 amino acids. Germline CDR1 MNHNY, CDR2 SVGAGI (reference sequence). CDR3 DNA sequence: TGTGCCAGCAGTGCGGGGGCAGGCACCGGGGAGCTGTTTTTT. The encoded protein is CASSAGAGTGELFF.

The chain recombines TRBV6-5 with TRBJ2-2, with D unresolved. Germline CDR1 MNHEY, CDR2 SVGAGI. Trimming shortened V by 0 bases and J by 7 bases, and 3 bases separated the two germline ends. CDR3 length equals 12 residues. This CDR3 is CASSYSYGELFF. The CDR3 DNA is TGTGCCAGCAGTTACTCGTACGGGGAGCTGTTTTTT.

This rearrangement joins TRBV19 to TRBJ2-6; D call uncertain. The CDR3 loop spans 14 amino acids. Per the germline V gene, CDR1 is LNHDA and CDR2 is SQIVND (reference sequence). Trimming took 7 bases from V and 0 from J, leaving 7 bases between them. This chain's CDR3 is CASTHVSGANVLTF. CDR3 DNA sequence: TGTGCCAGTACCCATGTCTCTGGGGCCAACGTCCTGACTTTC.

The chain employs TRBV27 and TRBJ1-1; the D gene is possibly TRBD1 (5 bases). This CDR3 is built from 15 residues. CDR1 and CDR2 (germline): MNHEY, SMNVEV (reference sequence). V lost 4 bases and J lost 8, with 20 bases in between. As DNA, the CDR3 is TGTGCCAGCAGTTCCTCCAGGGTTCTCGAAAAGGAAGCTTTCTTT. As protein: CASSSSRVLEKEAFF.

This chain joins TRBV6-2 or TRBV6-3 and TRBJ1-1, with D unresolved. Germline loops: CDR1 MNHEY, CDR2 SVGEGT. Trimming removed 0 bases from V and 0 bases from J, with 11 bases in between. The CDR3 spans 16 residues. The CDR3 loop reads CASSYSFGAMNTEAFF. Written as DNA, the CDR3 is TGTGCCAGCAGTTACTCCTTCGGAGCTATGAACACTGAAGCTTTCTTT.

The chain joins TRBV7-9 to TRBJ2-7, with 9 bases identical to TRBD1. The germline V gene has CDR1 SEHNR and CDR2 FQNEAQ (reference sequence). Unmatched junction bases numbered 11, after V lost 0 bases and J lost 5 bases. The CDR3 covers 17 residues. CDR3 loop: CASSLALGGTGQNEQYF. The CDR3 coding sequence is TGTGCCAGCAGCTTAGCCCTAGGCGGGACAGGGCAGAACGAGCAGTACTTC.

The rearrangement uses TRBV15 and TRBJ1-4; TRBD1 aligns across 8 bases. CDR1 and CDR2 (germline): LNHNV, YYDKDF (reference sequence). CDR3 length equals 16 residues. Trimming took 0 bases from V and 6 from J; bases not matched to a gene: 6. The CDR3 loop is CATSRDGTGSDEKLFF. The CDR3 nucleotides read TGTGCCACCAGCAGAGATGGGACAGGATCCGATGAAAAACTGTTTTTT.

The rearrangement joins TRBV4-1 to TRBJ2-1, with D perhaps TRBD1 or TRBD2 (5 bases each). The V gene's germline CDR1 is MGHRA and CDR2 YSYEKL. V lost 4 bases and J 0 bases, leaving 16 bases between the germline ends. CDR3 length equals 17 residues. CDR3 residues: CASSPTWGRGSYNEQFF. The CDR3 DNA is TGCGCCAGCAGCCCTACGTGGGGGAGAGGCTCCTACAATGAGCAGTTCTTC.

This clonotype was counted once. The rearrangement links TRBV19 to TRBJ2-7, with D possibly being TRBD1 or TRBD2 (5 bases each). CDR1 and CDR2 (germline): LNHDA, SQIVND (reference sequence). Trimming removed 3 bases at V and 1 base at J, with 16 bases between. This CDR3 is 16 amino acids long. The CDR3 sequence: CASSISLLGESYEQYF. The CDR3 DNA sequence: TGTGCCAGTAGTATTTCTCTCCTGGGGGAGTCCTACGAGCAGTACTTC.

V is TRBV7-9 and J is TRBJ2-7, with D perhaps matching TRBD2 (5 bases). The V end was cut by 4 bases, the J end by 2 bases, with 12 bases between. The CDR3 consists of 14 residues. Germline V gives CDR1 SEHNR, CDR2 FQNEAQ (reference sequence). In DNA, the CDR3 is TGTGCCAGCAGCTCCATCCCGGGGACCTACGAGCAGTACTTC. Translation: CASSSIPGTYEQYF. The full variable domain, its missing parts supplied by reference TRBV7-9 and TRBJ2-7, is DTGVSQNPRHKITKRGQNVTFRCDPISEHNRLYWYRQTLGQGPEFLTYFQNEAQLEKSRLLSDRFSAERPKGSFSTLEIQRTEQGDSAMYLCASSSIPGTYEQYFGPGTRLTVT.

The V gene is TRBV2, the J gene TRBJ2-7; a weak D match, TRBD2 (6 bases). CDR3 length: 16 amino acids. V was pared by 7 bases and J by 2 bases, with 21 bases between. In germline, CDR1 is SNHLY, CDR2 FYNNEI. The DNA of the CDR3 is TGTGCCAGCAACCCCAGGATGAACAGGAGGGCCTACGAGCAGTACTTC. Translating gives CASNPRMNRRAYEQYF.

V and J are TRBV7-3 and TRBJ2-2; 13 nucleotides align to TRBD2. Germline lookup yields CDR1 SGHTA and CDR2 FQGTGA. The V and J ends lost 4 bases and 5 bases, in that order; junction bases with no gene match: 7. This CDR3 is built from 17 residues. The CDR3 is CASSSGLAGPITGELFF. CDR3 bases: TGTGCCAGCAGCTCGGGACTAGCGGGGCCAATTACCGGGGAGCTGTTTTTT.

V is TRBV28 and J is TRBJ1-2; weak D call: TRBD1 (6 bases). Trimming stripped 5 bases from V and 5 bases from J, with 24 bases between. Germline CDR1 MDHEN, CDR2 SYDVKM. This CDR3 comprises 17 residues. This chain's CDR3 is CASSLPGQSGGLYGYTF. The CDR3 DNA follows: TGTGCCAGCAGTCTTCCCGGTCAATCCGGGGGGCTTTATGGCTACACCTTC.